This T cell receptor beta chain was obtained from a study of cytomegalovirus exposure and HLA in healthy donors. Findings and limits, study-wide: Later analysis revealed greater clonal expansion in HLA-associated TCR beta chains than in equally common others.

Trimming removed 1 base from V and 4 bases from J, with 13 bases in between. Per the germline V gene, CDR1 is SGHDN and CDR2 is FVKESK. The CDR3 covers 15 residues. A remark on this clone: The antigen is undetermined.

The study ran its PCR with 60 Vbeta and 13 Jbeta primers. Some clones are missing from TCRdb's copy, which holds only in-frame ones; the method was immunoSEQ multiplex PCR. The table lists around 130,000 clones. The sequenced sample consisted of PBMCs. This receptor was obtained from a woman in her forties in good health and CMV-seronegative. This sequence joins TRBV14 and TRBJ2-5; tentatively, D is TRBD2 (5 bases). Written as DNA, the CDR3 is TGTGCCAGCAGCCAAGCTGGAGCGAGGGCAGAGACCCAGTACTTC. Encoded protein: CASSQAGARAETQYF.